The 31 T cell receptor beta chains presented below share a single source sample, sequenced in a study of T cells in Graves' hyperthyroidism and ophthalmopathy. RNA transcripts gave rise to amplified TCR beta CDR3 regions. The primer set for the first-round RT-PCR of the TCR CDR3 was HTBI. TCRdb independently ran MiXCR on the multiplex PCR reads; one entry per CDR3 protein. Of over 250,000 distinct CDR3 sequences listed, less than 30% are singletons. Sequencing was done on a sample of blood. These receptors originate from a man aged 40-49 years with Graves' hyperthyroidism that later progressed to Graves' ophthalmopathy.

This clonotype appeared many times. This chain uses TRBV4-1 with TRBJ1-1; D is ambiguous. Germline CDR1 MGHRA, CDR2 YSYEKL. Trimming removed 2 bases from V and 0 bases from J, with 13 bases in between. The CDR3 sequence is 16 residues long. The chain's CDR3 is CASSQSFREMNTEAFF. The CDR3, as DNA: TGCGCCAGCAGCCAATCCTTTCGGGAGATGAACACTGAAGCTTTCTTT.

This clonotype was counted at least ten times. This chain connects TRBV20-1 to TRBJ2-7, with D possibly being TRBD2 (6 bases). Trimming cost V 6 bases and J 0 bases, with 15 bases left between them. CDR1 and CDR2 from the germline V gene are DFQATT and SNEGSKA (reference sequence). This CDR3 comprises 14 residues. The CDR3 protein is CSARGASTSYEQYF. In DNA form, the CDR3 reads TGCAGTGCGCGCGGGGCCAGTACCTCCTACGAGCAGTACTTC.

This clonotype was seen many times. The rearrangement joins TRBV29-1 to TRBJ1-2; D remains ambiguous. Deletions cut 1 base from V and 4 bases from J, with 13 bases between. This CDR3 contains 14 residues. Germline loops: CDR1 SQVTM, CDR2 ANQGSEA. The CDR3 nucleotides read TGCAGCGTTGAAGCGGCCGGAGATCGCTATGGCTACACCTTC. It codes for CSVEAAGDRYGYTF.

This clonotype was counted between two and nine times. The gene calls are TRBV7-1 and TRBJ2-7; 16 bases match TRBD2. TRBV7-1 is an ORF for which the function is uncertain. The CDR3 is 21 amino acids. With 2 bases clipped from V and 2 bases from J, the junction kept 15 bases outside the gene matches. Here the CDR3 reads CASSSPPGLAGGATRPYEQYF. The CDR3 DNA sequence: TGTGCCAGCAGCTCACCTCCGGGACTAGCGGGAGGGGCTACTCGACCCTACGAGCAGTACTTC.

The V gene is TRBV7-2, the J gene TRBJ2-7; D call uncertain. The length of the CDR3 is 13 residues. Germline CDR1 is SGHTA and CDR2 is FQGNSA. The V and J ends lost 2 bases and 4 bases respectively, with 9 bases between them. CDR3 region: CASSLWSLYEQYF. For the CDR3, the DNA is TGTGCCAGCAGCTTATGGTCCCTTTACGAGCAGTACTTC.

The CDR3 region is CASSPLGNTIYF. The CDR3 DNA is TGTGCCAGCAGCCCGCTTGGAAACACCATATATTTT. The J gene is TRBJ1-3, the V gene TRBV12-3 or TRBV12-4; D gene uncertain. The CDR3 has 12 amino acids. Deletions cut 6 bases from V and 3 bases from J, with 6 bases between.

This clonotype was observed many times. This chain's CDR3 is CASSHFRRTGWDTEAFF. The CDR3 DNA reads TGTGCCAGCAGCCATTTTCGGAGGACAGGTTGGGACACTGAAGCTTTCTTT. This chain connects TRBV3-1 to TRBJ1-1, with TRBD1 matching over 7 bases. V gave up 3 bases and J gave up 3 bases; unmatched junction bases: 13. Germline V gives CDR1 LGHDT, CDR2 YNNKEL (reference sequence). The CDR3 runs 17 residues.

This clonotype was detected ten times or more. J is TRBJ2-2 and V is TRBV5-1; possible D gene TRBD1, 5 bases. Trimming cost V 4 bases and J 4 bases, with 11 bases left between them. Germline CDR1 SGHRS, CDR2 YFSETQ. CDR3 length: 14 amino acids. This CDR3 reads CASSAQGSTGELFF. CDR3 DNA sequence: TGCGCCAGCAGCGCTCAGGGATCCACCGGGGAGCTGTTTTTT.

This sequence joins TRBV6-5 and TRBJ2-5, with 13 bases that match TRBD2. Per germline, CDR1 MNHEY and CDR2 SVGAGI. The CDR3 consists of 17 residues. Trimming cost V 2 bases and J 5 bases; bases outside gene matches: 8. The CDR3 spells CASSYQGLAGVGETQYF. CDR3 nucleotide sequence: TGTGCCAGCAGTTACCAAGGACTAGCGGGAGTGGGGGAGACCCAGTACTTC.

In DNA form, the CDR3 reads TGTGCCAGCAGTCAGCACGGACAGGGGTACGAGCAGTACTTC. This translates into CASSQHGQGYEQYF. The rearrangement links TRBV6-1 to TRBJ2-7; TRBD1 agrees at 9 bases. CDR3 length: 14 residues. Germline V gene data show CDR1 as MNHNS and CDR2 as SASEGT. V was clipped by 5 bases and J by 4 bases; unmatched bases: 6.

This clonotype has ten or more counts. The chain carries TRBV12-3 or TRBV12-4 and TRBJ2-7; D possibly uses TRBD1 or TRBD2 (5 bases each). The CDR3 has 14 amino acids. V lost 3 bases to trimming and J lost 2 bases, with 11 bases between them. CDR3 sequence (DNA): TGTGCCAGCAGTTTGAAGGGGAGACCCTACGAGCAGTACTTC. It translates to CASSLKGRPYEQYF.

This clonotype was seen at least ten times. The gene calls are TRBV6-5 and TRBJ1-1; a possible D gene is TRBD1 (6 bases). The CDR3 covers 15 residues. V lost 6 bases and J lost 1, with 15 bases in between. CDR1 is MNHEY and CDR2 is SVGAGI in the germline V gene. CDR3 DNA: TGTGCCAGCAGGCGACAGGATTCAACGAACACTGAAGCTTTCTTT. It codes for CASRRQDSTNTEAFF.

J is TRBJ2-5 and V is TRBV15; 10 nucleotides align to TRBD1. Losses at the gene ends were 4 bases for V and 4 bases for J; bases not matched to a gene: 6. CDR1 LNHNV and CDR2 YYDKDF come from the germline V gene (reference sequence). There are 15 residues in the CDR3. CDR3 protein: CATSKGGTGAETQYF. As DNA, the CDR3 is TGTGCCACCAGCAAAGGGGGGACAGGGGCAGAGACCCAGTACTTC.

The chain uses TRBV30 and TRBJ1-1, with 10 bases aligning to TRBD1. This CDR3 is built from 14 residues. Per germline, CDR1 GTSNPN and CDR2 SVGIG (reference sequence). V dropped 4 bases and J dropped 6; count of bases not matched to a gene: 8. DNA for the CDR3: TGTGCCTGGAACCCTCCGGGACAGGGGCCTGAAGCTTTCTTT. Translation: CAWNPPGQGPEAFF.

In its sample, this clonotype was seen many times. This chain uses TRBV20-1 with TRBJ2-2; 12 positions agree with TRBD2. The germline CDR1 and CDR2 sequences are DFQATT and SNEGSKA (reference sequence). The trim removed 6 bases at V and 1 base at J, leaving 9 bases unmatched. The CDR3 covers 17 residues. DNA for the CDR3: TGCAGTGCGTCTCTAGCGGGAGGGCCGGGGAACACCGGGGAGCTGTTTTTT. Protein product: CSASLAGGPGNTGELFF.

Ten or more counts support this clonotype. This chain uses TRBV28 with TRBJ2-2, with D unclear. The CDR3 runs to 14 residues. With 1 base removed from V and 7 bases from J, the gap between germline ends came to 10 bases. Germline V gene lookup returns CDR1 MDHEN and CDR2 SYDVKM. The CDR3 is CASSLFPPHGELFF. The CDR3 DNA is TGTGCCAGCAGTTTATTTCCACCGCACGGGGAGCTGTTTTTT. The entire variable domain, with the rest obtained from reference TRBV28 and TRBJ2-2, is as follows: DVKVTQSSRYLVKRTGEKVFLECVQDMDHENMFWYRQDPGLGLRLIYFSYDVKMKEKGDIPEGYSVSREKKERFSLILESASTNQTSMYLCASSLFPPHGELFFGEGSRLTVL.

CDR3 sequence (DNA): TGCGCCAGCAGCCAAGGGGACAGGGGTGAGACCCAGTACTTC. As protein: CASSQGDRGETQYF. V is TRBV4-1 and J is TRBJ2-5, with TRBD1 identical over 10 bases. V dropped 1 base and J dropped 5; count of bases not matched to a gene: 1. CDR3 length equals 14 residues. Germline V CDR1 and CDR2: MGHRA, YSYEKL.

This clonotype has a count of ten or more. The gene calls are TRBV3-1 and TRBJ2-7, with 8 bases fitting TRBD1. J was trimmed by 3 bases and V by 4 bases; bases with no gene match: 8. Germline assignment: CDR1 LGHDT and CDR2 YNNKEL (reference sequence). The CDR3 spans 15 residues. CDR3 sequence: CASSPLLGQVYEQYF. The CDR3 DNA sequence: TGTGCCAGCAGCCCCTTGCTGGGACAGGTCTACGAGCAGTACTTC.

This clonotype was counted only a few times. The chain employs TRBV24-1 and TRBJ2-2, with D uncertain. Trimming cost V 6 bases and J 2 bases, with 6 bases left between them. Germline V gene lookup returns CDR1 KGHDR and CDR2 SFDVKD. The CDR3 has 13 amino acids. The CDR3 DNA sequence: TGTGCCACCAGTTCCGCAAACACCGGGGAGCTGTTTTTT. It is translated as CATSSANTGELFF.

In nucleotides, the CDR3 is TGTGCCAGCAGTTACTCGGTTTGGGCCACTGAAGCTTTCTTT. Protein: CASSYSVWATEAFF. The V gene is TRBV6-2 or TRBV6-3, the J gene TRBJ1-1; the D is unclear. Deletions cut 0 bases from V and 4 bases from J, with 9 bases between. The CDR3 totals 14 residues. The germline V gene encodes CDR1 MNHEY and CDR2 SVGEGT.

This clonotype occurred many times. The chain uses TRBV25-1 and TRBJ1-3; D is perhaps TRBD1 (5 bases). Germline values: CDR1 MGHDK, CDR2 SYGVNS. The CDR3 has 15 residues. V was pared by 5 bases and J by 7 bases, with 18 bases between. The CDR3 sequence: CASSPSGTAGNTIYF. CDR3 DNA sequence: TGTGCCAGCAGTCCTTCCGGGACCGCCGGGAACACCATATATTTT.

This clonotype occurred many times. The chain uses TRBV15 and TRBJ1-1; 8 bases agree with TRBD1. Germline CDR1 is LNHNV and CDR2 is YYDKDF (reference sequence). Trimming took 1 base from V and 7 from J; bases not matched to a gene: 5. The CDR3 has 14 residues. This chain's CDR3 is CATSRVGQGLEAFF. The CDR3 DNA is TGTGCCACCAGCAGAGTAGGACAGGGCCTTGAAGCTTTCTTT.

The CDR3 DNA follows: TGTGCCAGCAGCTTAGGATGGTACCAAGAGACCCAGTACTTC. Translation gives CASSLGWYQETQYF. The chain recombines TRBV7-9 with TRBJ2-5; D gene uncertain. This CDR3 has 14 residues. Germline V gene lookup returns CDR1 SEHNR and CDR2 FQNEAQ (reference sequence). The V gene lost 1 base and the J gene lost 0 bases, with 6 bases spanning the gap.

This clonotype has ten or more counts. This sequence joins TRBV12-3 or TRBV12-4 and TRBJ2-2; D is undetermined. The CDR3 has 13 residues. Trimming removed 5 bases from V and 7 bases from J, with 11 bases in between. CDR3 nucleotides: TGTGCCAGCAGTCTAGGTTTCGGCGGGGAGCTGTTTTTT. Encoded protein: CASSLGFGGELFF.

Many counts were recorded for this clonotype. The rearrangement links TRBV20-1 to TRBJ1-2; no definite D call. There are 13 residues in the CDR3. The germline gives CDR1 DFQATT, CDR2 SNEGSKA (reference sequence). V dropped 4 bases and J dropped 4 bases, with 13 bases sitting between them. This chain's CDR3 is CSAITGSRYGYTF. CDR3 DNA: TGCAGTGCTATCACGGGGAGTCGCTATGGCTACACCTTC.

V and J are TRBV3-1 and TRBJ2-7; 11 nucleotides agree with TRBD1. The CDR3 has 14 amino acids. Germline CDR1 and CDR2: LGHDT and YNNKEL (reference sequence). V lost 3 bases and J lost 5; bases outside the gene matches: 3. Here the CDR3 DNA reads TGTGCCAGCAGCCAGGACAGGGGGCGTAACGAGCAGTACTTC. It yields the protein CASSQDRGRNEQYF.

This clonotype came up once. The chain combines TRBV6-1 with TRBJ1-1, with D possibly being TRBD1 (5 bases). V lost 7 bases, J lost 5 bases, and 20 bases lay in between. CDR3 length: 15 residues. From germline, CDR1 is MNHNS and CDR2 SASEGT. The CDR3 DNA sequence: TGTGCCAGCAACCTGGACGGGGGGACGGGGACTGAAGCTTTCTTT. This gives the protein CASNLDGGTGTEAFF.

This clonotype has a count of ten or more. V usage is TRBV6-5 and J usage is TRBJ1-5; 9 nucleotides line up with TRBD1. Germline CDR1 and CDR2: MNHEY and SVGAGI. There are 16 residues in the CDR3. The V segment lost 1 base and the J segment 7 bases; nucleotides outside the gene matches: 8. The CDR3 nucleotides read TGTGCCAGCAGTTACTACCAGGGGACAGGGTCCCAGCCCCAGCATTTT. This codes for CASSYYQGTGSQPQHF.

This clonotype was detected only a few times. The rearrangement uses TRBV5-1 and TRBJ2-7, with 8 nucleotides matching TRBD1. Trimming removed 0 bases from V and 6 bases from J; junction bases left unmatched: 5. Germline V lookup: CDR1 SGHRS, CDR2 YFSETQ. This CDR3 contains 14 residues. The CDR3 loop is CASSLGTGSVEQYF. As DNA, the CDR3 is TGCGCCAGCAGCTTGGGGACAGGGTCTGTCGAGCAGTACTTC.

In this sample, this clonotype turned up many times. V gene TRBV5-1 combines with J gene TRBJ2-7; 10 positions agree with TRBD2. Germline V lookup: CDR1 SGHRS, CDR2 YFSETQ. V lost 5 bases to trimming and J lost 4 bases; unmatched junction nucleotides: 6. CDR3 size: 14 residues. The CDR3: CASRSSGSIYEQYF. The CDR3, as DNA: TGCGCCAGCAGGTCTAGCGGGAGTATTTACGAGCAGTACTTC.

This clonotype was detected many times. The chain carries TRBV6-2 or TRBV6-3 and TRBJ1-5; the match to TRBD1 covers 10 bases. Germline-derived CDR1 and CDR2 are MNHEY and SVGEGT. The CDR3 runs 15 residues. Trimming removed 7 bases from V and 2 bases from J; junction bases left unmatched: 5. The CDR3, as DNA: TGTGCCAGCAATACCGGGACAGGGGGCAATCAGCCCCAGCATTTT. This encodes CASNTGTGGNQPQHF.